Following are 19 T cell receptor beta chains from one sample sequenced in a study of cytomegalovirus exposure and HLA in healthy donors. Both 60 Vbeta primers and 13 Jbeta primers went into the PCR. Measured with immunoSEQ multiplex PCR; TCRdb has only the in-frame clones, and not every one. The sample has under 200,000 clones; 68% are singletons. The sample comprised PBMCs. The source of these receptors is a man aged 45 to 65 in good health and CMV-seronegative.

This clone was seen only a few times. This rearrangement joins TRBV28 to TRBJ2-7, with 8 nucleotides matching TRBD2. The germline CDR1 and CDR2 sequences are MDHEN and SYDVKM. V gave up 7 bases and J gave up 6 bases; unmatched junction bases: 11. The CDR3 spans 14 residues. The CDR3 here is CASTSAGVLREQYF. The CDR3 DNA sequence: TGTGCCAGCACCTCAGCGGGGGTCCTGCGCGAGCAGTACTTC.

The chain combines TRBV2 with TRBJ1-2; D gene uncertain. The CDR3 sequence is 14 residues long. Germline CDR1 is SNHLY and CDR2 is FYNNEI. V lost 6 bases, J lost 2 bases, and 13 bases lay in between. The CDR3 sequence is CASSPDTENYGYTF. The CDR3 DNA reads as TGTGCCAGCAGCCCCGACACAGAAAACTATGGCTACACCTTC.

The CDR3 DNA follows: TGCAGCGTCACGGGACAGGGTTTGGTTTCACCCCTCCACTTT. Its protein product is CSVTGQGLVSPLHF. The rearrangement links TRBV29-1 to TRBJ1-6, with TRBD1 matching 9 bases. Germline V gene lookup returns CDR1 SQVTM and CDR2 ANQGSEA. The CDR3 covers 14 residues. V shed 6 bases, J shed 9 bases, and the junction held 9 bases outside the gene matches. Full variable domain (rest looked up from reference TRBV29-1 and TRBJ1-6): SAVISQKPSRDICQRGTSLTIQCQVDSQVTMMFWYRQQPGQSLTLIATANQGSEATYESGFVIDKFPISRPNLTFSTLTVSNMSPEDSSIYLCSVTGQGLVSPLHFGNGTRLTVT.

For the CDR3, the DNA is TGCGCCAGCAGCCATCCCCCAGGGGCAACTAATGAAAAACTGTTTTTT. Its protein is CASSHPPGATNEKLFF. The J gene is TRBJ1-4, the V gene TRBV4-1, with a possible D match to TRBD1 (6 bases). The length of the CDR3 is 16 residues. V shed 3 bases and J shed 0 bases, with 11 bases lying between them. CDR1 MGHRA and CDR2 YSYEKL come from the germline V gene.

V and J are TRBV23-1 and TRBJ1-3; 9 positions agree with TRBD1. TRBV23-1 qualifies as an ORF whose function is uncertain. The J segment lost 3 bases and the V segment lost 6 bases, leaving 6 bases of the junction unmatched. CDR3 length equals 15 residues. This CDR3 reads CASSYRGLYGNTIYF. The CDR3 nucleotides read TGCGCCAGCAGCTACAGGGGGCTCTATGGAAACACCATATATTTT.

CDR3 sequence (DNA): TGTGCCAGCAATACAGGGGTTAATTCACCCCTCCACTTT. The encoded protein is CASNTGVNSPLHF. This chain uses TRBV6-1 with TRBJ1-6, with TRBD1 matching over 7 bases. V lost 7 bases and J lost 6; bases outside the gene matches: 3. CDR1 is MNHNS, CDR2 SASEGT, per germline. This CDR3 has 13 amino acids.

The chain has TRBV9 and TRBJ1-4; D not resolved. The V end was cut by 0 bases, the J end by 0 bases, with 9 bases between. The CDR3 sequence is 16 residues long. The germline gives CDR1 SGDLS, CDR2 YYNGEE. CDR3 protein: CASSVGEVATNEKLFF. The CDR3 coding sequence is TGTGCCAGCAGCGTAGGGGAGGTTGCAACTAATGAAAAACTGTTTTTT.

This chain uses TRBV28 with TRBJ2-3; no firm D call. V dropped 3 bases and J dropped 2 bases, with 9 bases sitting between them. The CDR3 contains 14 residues. Germline V CDR1 and CDR2: MDHEN, SYDVKM. CDR3 DNA sequence: TGTGCCAGCAGTTTGGGCCCGTTCACAGATACGCAGTATTTT. Translated: CASSLGPFTDTQYF.

In its sample, this clone was seen a few times. The chain combines TRBV5-8 with TRBJ1-2; perhaps TRBD1 as D (6 bases). The CDR3 consists of 13 residues. Germline lookup yields CDR1 SGHTS and CDR2 YDEGEE. Trimming shortened V by 0 bases and J by 6 bases, and 9 bases separated the two germline ends. The CDR3 loop reads CASSLVGADGYTF. As DNA, the CDR3 is TGTGCCAGCAGCTTGGTGGGGGCCGATGGCTACACCTTC.

This clone came up a few times. The chain joins TRBV6-5 to TRBJ1-1; 7 positions match TRBD1. V dropped 2 bases and J dropped 4; count of bases not matched to a gene: 10. The CDR3 covers 16 residues. Germline CDR1 is MNHEY and CDR2 is SVGAGI. This CDR3 is CASSYGQVPLSTEAFF. The CDR3 DNA is TGTGCCAGCAGTTACGGACAGGTCCCCCTGAGCACTGAAGCTTTCTTT.

The J gene is TRBJ2-7, the V gene TRBV19; TRBD2 matches at 11 bases. The CDR3 contains 15 residues. The V and J ends lost 6 bases and 3 bases, in that order; junction bases with no gene match: 7. CDR1 LNHDA and CDR2 SQIVND come from the germline V gene (reference sequence). This CDR3 reads CASRPSGGLNYEQYF. CDR3 nucleotides: TGTGCCAGTAGGCCTAGCGGGGGGCTAAACTACGAGCAGTACTTC. The complete variable domain, with remaining parts taken from reference TRBV19 and TRBJ2-7, reads DGGITQSPKYLFRKEGQNVTLSCEQNLNHDAMYWYRQDPGQGLRLIYYSQIVNDFQKGDIAEGYSVSREKKESFPLTVTSAQKNPTAFYLCASRPSGGLNYEQYFGPGTRLTVT.

The rearrangement uses TRBV7-9 and TRBJ2-6, with a weak D call TRBD1 (6 bases). The V gene lost 3 bases and the J gene lost 4 bases, with 13 bases spanning the gap. The CDR3 has 16 amino acids. Per the germline V gene, CDR1 is SEHNR and CDR2 is FQNEAQ (reference sequence). The CDR3 loop reads CASSLTGLRGANVLTF. DNA of the CDR3: TGTGCCAGCAGCTTGACAGGTCTTCGGGGGGCCAACGTCCTGACTTTC. The complete variable domain, with remaining parts taken from reference TRBV7-9 and TRBJ2-6, reads DTGVSQNPRHKITKRGQNVTFRCDPISEHNRLYWYRQTLGQGPEFLTYFQNEAQLEKSRLLSDRFSAERPKGSFSTLEIQRTEQGDSAMYLCASSLTGLRGANVLTFGAGSRLTVL.

This clone was seen more than once but under ten times. The chain carries TRBV6-5 and TRBJ1-5; 10 bases fit TRBD1. The CDR3 loop spans 15 amino acids. Unmatched junction bases numbered 2, after V lost 6 bases and J lost 0 bases. The germline V gene encodes CDR1 MNHEY and CDR2 SVGAGI. The CDR3, as DNA: TGTGCCAGCAGGACAGGGGGCAATAGCAATCAGCCCCAGCATTTT. Its protein product is CASRTGGNSNQPQHF.

The chain uses TRBV23-1 and TRBJ2-3; D perhaps matches TRBD1 (5 bases). TRBV23-1 is treated as an ORF (open reading frame) with a function not yet certain. The CDR3 totals 15 residues. V shed 3 bases and J shed 1 base, with 11 bases lying between them. The CDR3 bases are TGCGCCAGCAGTCAGACAGAGAGCCGCACAGATACGCAGTATTTT. Its translation: CASSQTESRTDTQYF.

This chain uses TRBV28 with TRBJ2-7; D gene ambiguous. The CDR3 contains 12 residues. V dropped 6 bases and J dropped 3 bases, with 9 bases sitting between them. Per germline, CDR1 MDHEN and CDR2 SYDVKM. CDR3: CASSPPHYEQYF. For the CDR3, the DNA is TGTGCCAGCAGCCCCCCCCACTACGAGCAGTACTTC. The full variable domain, in which reference TRBV28 and TRBJ2-7 provide the parts outside the CDR3, is DVKVTQSSRYLVKRTGEKVFLECVQDMDHENMFWYRQDPGLGLRLIYFSYDVKMKEKGDIPEGYSVSREKKERFSLILESASTNQTSMYLCASSPPHYEQYFGPGTRLTVT.

Remarks on this clone: At one of its ends the junction is not consistent with the germline gene, which may arise from a read error. This chain connects TRBV29-1 to TRBJ1-1; possible D gene TRBD1, 5 bases. Germline lookup yields CDR1 SQVTM and CDR2 ANQGSEA. CDR3 length: 14 residues. The CDR3 spells CSAEPRGRDTEAFF. DNA for the CDR3: TGCAGCGCTGAACCCCGGGGGAGGGACACTGAAGCTTTCTTT.

Only a few counts were recorded for this clone. V is TRBV19 and J is TRBJ1-4; 7 nucleotides align to TRBD1. Trimming took 3 bases from V and 6 from J; bases not matched to a gene: 7. CDR1 and CDR2 from the germline V gene are LNHDA and SQIVND (reference sequence). This CDR3 has 15 residues. The CDR3 reads CASSIGQVQDEKLFF. The CDR3 DNA sequence: TGTGCCAGTAGTATTGGACAGGTTCAGGATGAAAAACTGTTTTTT.

The chain recombines TRBV6-5 with TRBJ1-1; tentative D call: TRBD1 (6 bases). The CDR3 totals 13 residues. The germline V gene has CDR1 MNHEY and CDR2 SVGAGI. The V end lost 2 bases, the J end lost 3 bases, and 7 bases lay between the germline ends. CDR3 coding DNA: TGTGCCAGCAGTTACCCAGGGGACACTGAAGCTTTCTTT. Amino acids: CASSYPGDTEAFF.

This sequence joins TRBV7-2 and TRBJ2-3, with TRBD2 matching over 8 bases. The J segment lost 1 base and the V segment lost 5 bases, leaving 5 bases of the junction unmatched. The CDR3 sequence is 15 residues long. Germline V gene data show CDR1 as SGHTA and CDR2 as FQGNSA. CDR3: CASSQRRGGTDTQYF. The CDR3, as DNA: TGTGCCAGCAGCCAAAGGCGGGGGGGCACAGATACGCAGTATTTT.